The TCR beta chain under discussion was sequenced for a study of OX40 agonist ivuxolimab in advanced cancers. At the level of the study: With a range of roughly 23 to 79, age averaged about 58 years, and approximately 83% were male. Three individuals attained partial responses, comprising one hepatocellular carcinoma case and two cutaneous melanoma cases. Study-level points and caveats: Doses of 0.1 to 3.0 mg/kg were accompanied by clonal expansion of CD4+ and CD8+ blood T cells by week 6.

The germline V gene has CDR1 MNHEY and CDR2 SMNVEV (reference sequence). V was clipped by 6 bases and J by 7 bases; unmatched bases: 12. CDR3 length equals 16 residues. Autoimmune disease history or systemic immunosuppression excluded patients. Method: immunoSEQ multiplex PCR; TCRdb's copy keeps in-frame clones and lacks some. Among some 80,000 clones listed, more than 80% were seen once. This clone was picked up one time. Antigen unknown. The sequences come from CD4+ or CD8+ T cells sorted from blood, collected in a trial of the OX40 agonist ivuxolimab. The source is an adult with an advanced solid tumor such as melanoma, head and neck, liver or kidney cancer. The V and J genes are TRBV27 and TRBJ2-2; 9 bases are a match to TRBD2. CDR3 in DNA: TGTGCCAGCAGCCCCGAGGGCGGGAGGGTGATCGGGGAGCTGTTTTTT. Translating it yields CASSPEGGRVIGELFF.